This TCR beta chain was identified in a study of breast tumors, draining lymph nodes, adjacent tissues. Samples came from axillary lymph nodes draining the breast cancer. From the multiplex PCR reads, TCRdb called clonotypes with MiXCR, one entry per CDR3 protein. The table includes a few hundred thousand distinct CDR3 sequences, nearly 35% detected once. As to this clonotype: Its antigen remains unidentified.

The CDR3 contains 12 residues. The germline gives CDR1 SNHLY, CDR2 FYNNEI. V lost 7 bases and J lost 4; bases outside the gene matches: 3. General observations from the study: That most tumor T cells come from lymph nodes remained unproven. Compared with lymph nodes, tumors were less diverse; compared with nontumor tissue, more. The data were judged consistent with most tumor T cells coming from lymph node and expanding in tumor.

The gene calls are TRBV2 and TRBJ2-5; 7 nucleotides match TRBD1. Specimen: axillary lymph node tissue. The source is a female donor with breast cancer. Some clones in this sample may be carry-over from other donors' samples. CDR3 sequence: CASTGDRETQYF. DNA for the CDR3: TGTGCCAGCACCGGGGACAGAGAGACCCAGTACTTC.